This T cell receptor (beta chain) came from a study of blood T cell repertoires in COVID-19. Across the study: The United States, Italy and Spain provided the acute and convalescent COVID-19 samples. T cells, B-cell-depleted T cells, or PBMCs supplied cDNA or gDNA.

In the authors' methods: Amplified reference gene primers provided the basis for estimating nucleated cell counts. Using immunoSEQ multiplex PCR, the repertoire was profiled, and TCRdb retains in-frame clones only, with some absent. V and J calls and clone size are as listed in that table; D and trimming were resolved from the DNA. This repertoire shows roughly 190,000 clones, more than 75% found once; its top ten account for 5.5% to 7%. Germline CDR1 LNHDA, CDR2 SQIVND (reference sequence). Trimming removed 6 bases from V and 8 bases from J; junction bases left unmatched: 10. There are 16 residues in the CDR3.

This clonotype was obtained from a man between 40 and 49 years old with active or convalescent COVID-19. Sequencing was done on a sample of peripheral blood. V usage is TRBV19 and J usage is TRBJ2-1; TRBD2 aligns across 13 bases. CDR3 DNA: TGTGCCAGTAGCCGCGGACTAGCGGGGGTCCTGGATGAGCAGTTCTTC. Residues: CASSRGLAGVLDEQFF.